These 26 T cell receptor beta chains originate from one sample sequenced in a study of patients and donors after allogeneic stem cell transplantation. TCRdb reprocessed the RT-PCR reads via MiXCR and lists one record per CDR3 protein. The data hold roughly 250,000 distinct CDR3 sequences, with around 14% observed a single time. The sequencing sample was made of blood, either unsorted or a sorted T cell fraction (not recorded which). The origin of the receptors is a human donor who was either an allogeneic HSCT recipient or a stem cell or donor lymphocyte infusion donor (not recorded which). It is not recorded whose cells these are; they may come from a transplant donor.

This clonotype was observed a handful of times. The V gene is TRBV5-8, the J gene TRBJ2-1; no clear D gene. This CDR3 region has 12 residues. Trimming removed 2 bases from V and 8 bases from J, with 8 bases in between. The germline V gene has CDR1 SGHTS and CDR2 YDEGEE. CDR3 amino acids: CASSLDRDEQFF. The CDR3 DNA reads TGTGCCAGCAGCTTAGACCGTGATGAGCAGTTCTTC.

This clonotype was found a few times. J is TRBJ2-7 and V is TRBV4-2, with unresolved D. The CDR3 is 14 residues long. V lost 0 bases to trimming and J lost 3 bases, with 9 bases between them. The germline CDR1 and CDR2 sequences are LGHNA and YNFKEQ. CDR3 sequence: CASSQDFNSYEQYF. In DNA, the CDR3 is TGTGCCAGCAGCCAAGATTTTAACAGCTACGAGCAGTACTTC.

This clonotype showed up many times. J is TRBJ1-3 and V is TRBV12-3 or TRBV12-4; D uncertain. The CDR3 is 14 amino acids. V lost 3 bases, J lost 0 bases, and 6 bases lay in between. The CDR3 loop is CASSFGSSGNTIYF. Written as DNA, the CDR3 is TGTGCCAGCAGTTTTGGGAGCTCTGGAAACACCATATATTTT.

A few counts support this clonotype. V and J are TRBV20-1 and TRBJ2-7; maybe TRBD1 (5 bases). V was trimmed by 2 bases and J by 5 bases, leaving 19 bases between them. The CDR3 spans 15 residues. Germline values: CDR1 DFQATT, CDR2 SNEGSKA (reference sequence). The CDR3 nucleotides read TGCAGTGCTAGATCCACCCGGACATCTCAGGACGAGCAGTACTTC. As protein: CSARSTRTSQDEQYF.

This chain connects TRBV5-1 to TRBJ2-7; D gene uncertain. With 2 bases removed from V and 4 bases from J, the gap between germline ends came to 16 bases. CDR1 is SGHRS and CDR2 is YFSETQ in the germline V gene. This CDR3 is 15 amino acids long. CDR3 region: CASSLGIVNPYEQYF. The CDR3 DNA sequence: TGCGCCAGCAGCTTAGGGATCGTCAATCCGTACGAGCAGTACTTC.

As for this clonotype: At one of its ends the junction is not consistent with the germline gene, which may arise from a read error. The CDR3: CACSEEGEQYF. In nucleotides, the CDR3 is TGTGCCTGCAGTGAAGAAGGCGAGCAGTACTTC. The rearrangement joins TRBV6-1 to TRBJ2-7, with D uncertain. The CDR3 is 11 residues long. Germline V lookup: CDR1 MNHNS, CDR2 SASEGT.

In its sample, this clonotype was seen a few times. V usage is TRBV4-1 and J usage is TRBJ1-3; D possibly corresponds to TRBD1 (5 bases). The CDR3 totals 16 residues. Germline V gene data show CDR1 as MGHRA and CDR2 as YSYEKL. The V and J ends lost 2 bases and 9 bases respectively, with 20 bases between them. Written as DNA, the CDR3 is TGCGCCAGCAGCCAACCGTGCGAGAGGGGTCTTTGCACCATATATTTT. Its translation is CASSQPCERGLCTIYF.

This chain connects TRBV3-1 to TRBJ2-7; 8 nucleotides line up with TRBD2. The V and J ends lost 7 bases and 0 bases, in that order; junction bases with no gene match: 11. CDR1 and CDR2 (germline): LGHDT, YNNKEL (reference sequence). The CDR3 has 16 residues. This CDR3 reads CASNLFALADSYEQYF. The CDR3 nucleotides read TGTGCCAGCAACCTTTTTGCACTAGCGGACTCCTACGAGCAGTACTTC.

This clonotype was seen at least ten times. V usage is TRBV5-1 and J usage is TRBJ2-2; maybe TRBD1 (6 bases). V lost 3 bases and J 4 bases, leaving 19 bases between the germline ends. Germline CDR1 is SGHRS and CDR2 is YFSETQ. The CDR3 contains 17 residues. The DNA of the CDR3 is TGCGCCAGCAGCTCCTCCGGACAGAGGCCGGGCACCGGGGAGCTGTTTTTT. Translation gives CASSSSGQRPGTGELFF.

This clonotype came up many times. This chain's CDR3 is CSARDTESSYNEQFF. CDR3 nucleotides: TGCAGTGCTAGAGACACGGAAAGCTCCTACAATGAGCAGTTCTTC. V and J are TRBV20-1 and TRBJ2-1, with D unresolved. CDR3 length: 15 amino acids. V lost 0 bases and J lost 0, with 9 bases in between. Per germline, CDR1 DFQATT and CDR2 SNEGSKA (reference sequence).

This chain joins TRBV7-2 and TRBJ2-7, with 10 nucleotides matching TRBD2. Germline V CDR1 and CDR2: SGHTA, FQGNSA. Unmatched junction bases numbered 6, after V lost 2 bases and J lost 2 bases. The length of the CDR3 is 16 residues. CDR3 amino acids: CASSLSKRGGTYEQYF. The CDR3 coding sequence is TGTGCCAGCAGCTTATCAAAGCGGGGGGGAACCTACGAGCAGTACTTC.

The rearrangement uses TRBV2 and TRBJ1-1; 9 bases agree with TRBD1. V gave up 6 bases and J gave up 5 bases; unmatched junction bases: 16. The CDR3 loop spans 17 amino acids. The germline CDR1 and CDR2 sequences are SNHLY and FYNNEI. This chain's CDR3 is CASRPGTGRRGRTEAFF. The CDR3, as DNA: TGTGCCAGCAGGCCCGGGACAGGGAGGAGGGGCCGAACTGAAGCTTTCTTT.

The chain recombines TRBV5-1 with TRBJ2-2; D is uncertain. This CDR3 spans 15 amino acids. Trimming pared 4 bases from V and 1 base from J, leaving 11 bases between. CDR1 is SGHRS and CDR2 is YFSETQ in the germline V gene. In DNA form, the CDR3 reads TGCGCCAGCAGCCCTAACTGGGGGAACACCGGGGAGCTGTTTTTT. Protein sequence: CASSPNWGNTGELFF.

This chain uses TRBV12-3 or TRBV12-4 with TRBJ1-1, with D possibly being TRBD1 (5 bases). The V end lost 3 bases, the J end lost 4 bases, and 18 bases lay between the germline ends. The CDR3 sequence is 16 residues long. CDR3 loop: CASSFTGLPSVTEAFF. The CDR3 DNA reads TGTGCCAGCAGTTTCACGGGACTCCCAAGCGTCACTGAAGCTTTCTTT.

This sequence joins TRBV20-1 and TRBJ1-5, with D possibly matching TRBD1 (6 bases). V lost 3 bases and J 7 bases, leaving 22 bases between the germline ends. This CDR3 region has 16 residues. The germline CDR1 and CDR2 sequences are DFQATT and SNEGSKA (reference sequence). The CDR3 is CSARRGGGRLRQPQHF. The CDR3 bases are TGCAGTGCTAGGCGGGGGGGCGGAAGATTGCGACAGCCCCAGCATTTT.

Many counts were recorded for this clonotype. The CDR3 here is CASSLTGNSGNTIYF. The CDR3 DNA sequence: TGTGCCAGCAGCTTGACAGGGAATTCTGGAAACACCATATATTTT. The V call is TRBV5-6, the J call TRBJ1-3, with a possible D match to TRBD1 (6 bases). The CDR3 spans 15 residues. CDR1 is SGHDT, CDR2 YYEEEE, per germline. Trimming took 1 base from V and 1 from J, leaving 9 bases between them.

The V call is TRBV12-3 or TRBV12-4, the J call TRBJ2-1, with D possibly being TRBD1 or TRBD2 (5 bases each). The CDR3 is 13 residues long. The V end lost 8 bases, the J end lost 9 bases, and 17 bases lay between the germline ends. The CDR3 is CASGRDGFSEQFF. Here the CDR3 DNA reads TGTGCCAGCGGCCGGGACGGTTTTTCTGAGCAGTTCTTC.

The chain has TRBV6-1 and TRBJ2-7; 10 nucleotides line up with TRBD1. Germline V gene lookup returns CDR1 MNHNS and CDR2 SASEGT. The CDR3 has 15 residues. With V trimmed by 6 bases and J by 5 bases, 10 bases remained unmatched. DNA for the CDR3: TGTGCCAGCAGCCGTTGGACAGGGGGATTCGACGAGCAGTACTTC. Its protein is CASSRWTGGFDEQYF.

This sequence joins TRBV15 and TRBJ2-7; D may be TRBD1 (5 bases). The V gene lost 3 bases and the J gene lost 3 bases, with 9 bases spanning the gap. Germline V gene lookup returns CDR1 LNHNV and CDR2 YYDKDF (reference sequence). The CDR3 loop spans 13 amino acids. The CDR3 sequence: CATSSFDSYEQYF. Written as DNA, the CDR3 is TGTGCCACCAGCAGTTTTGACAGCTACGAGCAGTACTTC.

The chain combines TRBV5-6 with TRBJ2-4; 9 nucleotides agree with TRBD2. With V trimmed by 7 bases and J by 9 bases, 14 bases remained unmatched. The germline V gene encodes CDR1 SGHDT and CDR2 YYEEEE. The CDR3 contains 15 residues. CDR3 DNA sequence: TGTGCCAGCCAAGTGGCGGGGGGGCCGGGGGGCATTCAGTACTTC. Translated, it gives CASQVAGGPGGIQYF.

This clonotype was counted a few times. V usage is TRBV3-1 and J usage is TRBJ2-6; no clear D. Trimming removed 7 bases from V and 1 base from J, with 8 bases in between. The CDR3 runs 14 residues. From germline, CDR1 is LGHDT and CDR2 YNNKEL (reference sequence). The CDR3 sequence: CASNPTSGANVLTF. The CDR3 coding sequence is TGTGCCAGCAACCCCACGTCTGGGGCCAACGTCCTGACTTTC. Looking up the rest from reference TRBV3-1 and TRBJ2-6 gives the full variable domain: DTAVSQTPKYLVTQMGNDKSIKCEQNLGHDTMYWYKQDSKKFLKIMFSYNNKELIINETVPNRFSPKSPDKAHLNLHINSLELGDSAVYFCASNPTSGANVLTFGAGSRLTVL.

This clonotype has only a few counts. The V call is TRBV5-1, the J call TRBJ1-2; 10 bases line up with TRBD1. The CDR3 has 15 residues. The germline gives CDR1 SGHRS, CDR2 YFSETQ. V dropped 4 bases and J dropped 4; count of bases not matched to a gene: 7. The CDR3 DNA reads as TGCGCCAGCAGCGGGACAGGGGCAATTGGCTATGGCTACACCTTC. It yields the protein CASSGTGAIGYGYTF. Combining the CDR3 with reference TRBV5-1 and TRBJ1-2 gives the whole variable domain KAGVTQTPRYLIKTRGQQVTLSCSPISGHRSVSWYQQTPGQGLQFLFEYFSETQRNKGNFPGRFSGRQFSNSRSEMNVSTLELGDSALYLCASSGTGAIGYGYTFGSGTRLTVV.

V and J are TRBV12-3 or TRBV12-4 and TRBJ2-7; 10 positions match TRBD2. J was trimmed by 5 bases and V by 2 bases; bases with no gene match: 3. The CDR3 contains 14 residues. The CDR3 protein is CASSLSGRANEQYF. The DNA for the CDR3 is TGTGCCAGCAGTTTAAGCGGGAGGGCGAACGAGCAGTACTTC.

This clonotype has more than one count but fewer than ten. In nucleotides, the CDR3 is TGTGCTAGTGGTTGGGGCCTCAATGAAGCTTTCTTT. Residues: CASGWGLNEAFF. The chain carries TRBV12-5 and TRBJ1-1, with D perhaps TRBD1 (5 bases). Per germline, CDR1 LGHNT and CDR2 FRNRAP. This CDR3 is built from 12 residues. V dropped 4 bases and J dropped 7 bases, with 10 bases sitting between them.

The chain employs TRBV15 and TRBJ2-1; 8 nucleotides line up with TRBD1. Germline-derived CDR1 and CDR2 are LNHNV and YYDKDF (reference sequence). This CDR3 contains 16 residues. V trimming: 0 bases; J trimming: 7 bases; junction bases outside the gene matches: 8. The CDR3 loop reads CATSRDRGQGRNEQFF. The CDR3 region has the DNA TGTGCCACCAGCAGAGACAGGGGGCAAGGGAGGAATGAGCAGTTCTTC.

The chain joins TRBV11-2 to TRBJ2-7, with D perhaps given as TRBD1 or TRBD2 (6 bases each). CDR3 length equals 13 residues. In germline, CDR1 is SGHAT, CDR2 FQNNGV. V dropped 1 base and J dropped 9 bases, with 13 bases sitting between them. The CDR3 loop reads CASSLVRGGMQYF. The DNA of the CDR3 is TGTGCCAGCAGCTTAGTGAGAGGGGGGATGCAGTACTTC. The variable domain in full, completed from reference TRBV11-2 and TRBJ2-7, reads EAGVAQSPRYKIIEKRQSVAFWCNPISGHATLYWYQQILGQGPKLLIQFQNNGVVDDSQLPKDRFSAERLKGVDSTLKIQPAKLEDSAVYLCASSLVRGGMQYFGPGTRLTVT.